This T cell receptor beta chain was identified during a study of T cells in localized non-small cell lung cancer. General study results and limits: Tumor showed lower T cell clonality than uninvolved adjacent lung, where it was highest.

Turning to this clone: Antigen unknown.

Method: immunoSEQ multiplex PCR; TCRdb's copy keeps in-frame clones and lacks some. The sample includes 20,000 to 30,000 clones, 80% to 95% of them seen just once. Germline CDR1 KGHSH, CDR2 LQKENI. The trim removed 3 bases at V and 5 bases at J, leaving 5 bases unmatched. The CDR3 consists of 14 residues. This sample comprised peripheral blood, obtained before any cancer treatment. This chain connects TRBV18 to TRBJ2-3; TRBD2 matches 7 bases. The TCR sequence derives from a man between 40 and 70 years old with stage III squamous cell lung carcinoma. The CDR3 nucleotides are TGTGCCAGCTCACCTGGACTAGGCAGAGATACGCAGTATTTT. It codes for CASSPGLGRDTQYF.